This record looks at one TCR beta chain sequence and its context. Its antigen is not identified. Stated treatment: oral pan-JAK inhibitor, 5-10 mg twice daily. After isolation, RNA underwent reverse transcription to generate cDNA as the sequencing template. Profiling relied on immunoSEQ multiplex PCR, and the TCRdb table lists in-frame clones only, not all of them. Counted here are some 200,000 clones, roughly 61% occurring once; the ten biggest clones make up approximately 12%. These data come from a study of CD8+ T cells in alopecia areata. Overall study findings and caveats: There were also resident alphabeta T cells of normal skin sequenced in scalp samples. The study found that many expanded lesional clones persisted in scalp and blood during tofacitinib. Among the top 100, expanded CD8+ clones were significantly decreased by tofacitinib, as was scalp clonality.

Per the germline V gene, CDR1 is ENHRY and CDR2 is SYGVKD. The CDR3 length is 14 residues. The V end lost 3 bases, the J end lost 4 bases, and 10 bases lay between the germline ends. The source of this sequence is a human donor with alopecia areata. The V call is TRBV10-3, the J call TRBJ1-5; D remains ambiguous. The input for sequencing was CD8+ T cells sorted from blood, taken at week 24, from a patient treated with tofacitinib. CDR3 protein: CAISDRAENQPQHF. In nucleotides, the CDR3 is TGTGCCATCAGTGATCGGGCGGAAAATCAGCCCCAGCATTTT.